The clone carrying this T cell receptor (beta chain) came up a few times. At one end the junction does not follow the germline gene, possibly because of a read error. This CDR3 spans 14 amino acids. Per the germline V gene, CDR1 is GTSNPN and CDR2 is SVGIG (reference sequence). TCRdb re-called the RT-PCR reads with MiXCR, one entry per CDR3 protein. Seen here are about 680,000 distinct CDR3 sequences, over 12% observed once, and the top ten hold 3% to 4.5%. This chain joins TRBV30 and TRBJ2-5; TRBD1 might be the D (6 bases). This receptor was identified in a female donor in good health, serving as a healthy control. The sequencing input was memory CD4+ T cells from blood. In DNA, the CDR3 is TGTGCCTGGAGTAGCCAAGTTTCGGGCAGGGGATTGTCCTTC. Translating gives CAWSSQVSGRGLSF.